Listed below are T cell receptor beta chains from one sample, sequenced in a study of blood T cell repertoires in COVID-19. The protocol was immunoSEQ multiplex PCR, while the TCRdb copy is restricted to in-frame clones and leaves out a portion. The repertoire holds roughly 45,000 clones, with about 85% as singletons. Sequencing was done on a sample of peripheral blood. The source of these receptors is a woman aged 55-69 years with acute or convalescent COVID-19. CDR3s include the opening cysteine and the closing phenylalanine or tryptophan. A D gene is named only where the DNA matches it firmly. The listing skips clone size in some rows; elsewhere it reads once, few, many or a size class.

abundance	d_gene	j_gene	v_gene	CDR3aa	CDR3nt
.	.	TRBJ2-3	TRBV3-1/TRBV3-2	CASSQDPAQRVDTQYF	TGTGCCAGCAGCCAAGACCCAGCCCAGAGGGTAGATACGCAGTATTTT
.	.	TRBJ2-3	TRBV29-1	CSVLHRDSGDTQYF	TGCAGCGTATTACACCGGGACTCGGGGGATACGCAGTATTTT
.	.	TRBJ2-3	TRBV2	CASSEFRLLDTQYF	TGTGCCAGCAGTGAATTTAGACTTCTAGATACGCAGTATTTT
.	TRBD1	TRBJ2-3	TRBV5-1	CASSLGTGGSDTQYF	TGCGCCAGCAGCTTAGGGACAGGGGGCTCGGATACGCAGTATTTT
.	.	TRBJ2-1	TRBV25-1	CASSEQGNNEQFF	TGTGCCAGCAGTGAACAGGGGAACAATGAGCAGTTCTTC
.	TRBD1	TRBJ1-1	TRBV5-1	CASSLAGTGVPEAFF	TGCGCCAGCAGCTTGGCCGGGACAGGGGTCCCTGAAGCTTTCTTT
.	TRBD2	TRBJ2-1	TRBV3-1/TRBV3-2	CASSQVHSGGYNEQFF	TGTGCCAGCAGCCAAGTTCATAGCGGGGGCTACAATGAGCAGTTCTTC
.	TRBD1	TRBJ2-3	TRBV6-2/TRBV6-3	CASSYVGQADTQYF	TGTGCCAGCAGTTACGTCGGACAGGCAGATACGCAGTATTTT
.	.	TRBJ2-2	TRBV7-9	CASSSDGGNTGELFF	TGTGCCAGCAGCTCAGACGGGGGGAACACCGGGGAGCTGTTTTTT
.	TRBD1	TRBJ2-3	TRBV5-5	CASSIQGARDTQYF	TGTGCCAGCAGCATACAGGGGGCTCGAGATACGCAGTATTTT
.	TRBD2	TRBJ2-7	TRBV7-8	CASSLSGGSNYEQYF	TGTGCCAGCAGCCTTAGCGGGGGGTCGAACTACGAGCAGTACTTC
.	TRBD2	TRBJ2-3	TRBV7-3	CASSLNLAGGTDTQYF	TGTGCCAGCAGCTTAAACCTAGCGGGGGGCACAGATACGCAGTATTTT
.	.	TRBJ1-1	TRBV21-1	CASSKELLPYTEAFF	TGTGCCAGCAGCAAAGAGCTACTACCATACACTGAAGCTTTCTTT
.	.	TRBJ1-1	TRBV6-5	CASTNYRVGTEAFF	TGTGCCAGCACTAATTACAGGGTAGGGACTGAAGCTTTCTTT
.	.	TRBJ1-4	TRBV14	CASSQADLSGEKLFF	TGTGCCAGCAGCCAAGCGGACCTAAGCGGTGAAAAACTGTTTTTT
.	.	TRBJ1-1	TRBV4-1	CASSQVRENTEAFF	TGCGCCAGCAGCCAAGTTCGAGAGAACACTGAAGCTTTCTTT
.	TRBD2	TRBJ2-7	TRBV28	CASSFPGTSVYEQYF	TGTGCCAGCAGTTTCCCCGGGACTAGCGTTTACGAGCAGTACTTC
once	TRBD1	TRBJ2-2	TRBV2	CASKKTGTNTGELFF	TGTGCCAGCAAGAAGACAGGGACGAACACCGGGGAGCTGTTTTTT
.	TRBD2	TRBJ2-5	TRBV11-2	CASSFLAGQETQYF	TGTGCCAGCAGCTTCCTAGCGGGGCAAGAGACCCAGTACTTC
.	TRBD1	TRBJ1-5	TRBV5-6	CASSLRTGLSRNQPQHF	TGTGCCAGCAGCTTGAGGACAGGGCTGAGTCGTAATCAGCCCCAGCATTTT
.	.	TRBJ1-3	TRBV14	CASSSGNTIYF	TGTGCCAGCAGCTCGGGAAACACCATATATTTT
.	.	TRBJ1-3	TRBV7-3	CASSPSGYSGNTIYF	TGTGCCAGCAGCCCGTCAGGCTACTCTGGAAACACCATATATTTT
.	TRBD1	TRBJ1-1	TRBV5-6	CASSPLTGGTTEAFF	TGTGCCAGCAGCCCTTTGACAGGGGGGACCACTGAAGCTTTCTTT
.	TRBD1	TRBJ2-2	TRBV7-3	CASSPRGRKTGALSNTGELFF	TGTGCCAGCAGCCCTAGAGGACGGAAAACAGGGGCCCTCTCGAACACCGGGGAGCTGTTTTTT
.	.	TRBJ1-2	TRBV5-6	CASSLSGGYTF	TGTGCCAGCAGCTTGAGCGGTGGCTACACCTTC
few	.	TRBJ1-2	TRBV11-2	CASSSEEYGYTF	TGTGCCAGCAGCTCGGAGGAGTATGGCTACACCTTC
once	.	TRBJ2-6	TRBV5-4	CASSLTFSGANVLTF	TGTGCCAGCAGCTTGACTTTCTCTGGGGCCAACGTCCTGACTTTC
.	TRBD1	TRBJ2-2	TRBV5-1	CASSLTGGEDTGELFF	TGCGCCAGCAGCTTGACAGGGGGCGAGGACACCGGGGAGCTGTTTTTT
once	.	TRBJ1-6	TRBV6-5	CASSTSGVETLHF	TGTGCCAGCAGTACCTCAGGGGTAGAGACCCTCCACTTT
.	.	TRBJ1-5	TRBV3-1/TRBV3-2	CASSQDTNQPQHF	TGTGCCAGCAGCCAAGACACAAACCAGCCCCAGCATTTT
.	TRBD1	TRBJ1-1	TRBV4-1	CASSQGPRQGRTEAFF	TGCGCCAGCAGCCAAGGCCCGCGACAGGGTCGCACTGAAGCTTTCTTT